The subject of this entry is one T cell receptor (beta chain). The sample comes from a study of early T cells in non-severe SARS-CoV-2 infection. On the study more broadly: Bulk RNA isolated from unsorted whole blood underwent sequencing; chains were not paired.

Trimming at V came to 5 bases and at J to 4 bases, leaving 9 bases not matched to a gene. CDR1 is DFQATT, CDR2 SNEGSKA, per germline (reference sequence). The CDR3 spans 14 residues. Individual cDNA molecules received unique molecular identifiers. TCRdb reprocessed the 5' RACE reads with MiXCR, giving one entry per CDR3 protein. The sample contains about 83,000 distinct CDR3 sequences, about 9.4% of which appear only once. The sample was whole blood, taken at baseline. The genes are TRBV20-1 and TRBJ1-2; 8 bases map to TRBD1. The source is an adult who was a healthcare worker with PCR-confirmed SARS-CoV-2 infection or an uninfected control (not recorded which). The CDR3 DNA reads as TGCAGTGCTTATGCAGGGGGCGCAGCCTATGGCTACACCTTC. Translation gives CSAYAGGAAYGYTF.